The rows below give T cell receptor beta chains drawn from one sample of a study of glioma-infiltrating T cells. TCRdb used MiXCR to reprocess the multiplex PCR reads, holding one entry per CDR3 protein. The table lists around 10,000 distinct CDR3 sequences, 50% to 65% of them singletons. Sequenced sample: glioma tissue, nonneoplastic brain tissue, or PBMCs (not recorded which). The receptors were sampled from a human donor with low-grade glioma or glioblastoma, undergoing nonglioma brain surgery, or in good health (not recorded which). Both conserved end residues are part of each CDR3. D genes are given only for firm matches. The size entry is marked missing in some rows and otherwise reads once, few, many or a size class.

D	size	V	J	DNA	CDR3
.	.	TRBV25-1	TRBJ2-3	TGTGCCGGCAGTGGTGGGACAAGCCTCACGGATACGCAGTATTTT	CAGSGGTSLTDTQYF
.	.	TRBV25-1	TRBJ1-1	TGTGCCAGCAGTCCTACAGGGAGTGTGGATGAAGCTTTATTT	CASSPTGSVDEALF
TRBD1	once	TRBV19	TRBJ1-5	TGTGCCAGTAGCACAGGGGTGAGCAATCAGCCCCAGCATTTT	CASSTGVSNQPQHF
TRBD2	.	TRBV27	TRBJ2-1	TGTGCCAGCGGTGCTCCGAGCGGGAGGGCCGCTCAGGAGCAGTTCTTC	CASGAPSGRAAQEQFF
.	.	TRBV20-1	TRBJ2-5	TGCAGTGATCCCCTTCATACTAGCAAGGTTGAGACCCAGTACTTC	CSDPLHTSKVETQYF
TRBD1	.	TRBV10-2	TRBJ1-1	TGCGTCGGTGGGGACAGCCTGAACACTGAAGCGTTCTTT	CVGGDSLNTEAFF
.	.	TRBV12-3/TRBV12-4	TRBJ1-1	TGTGCCAGCAGTTTGCGGCATGCGCAAACTGAAGCTTTCTTT	CASSLRHAQTEAFF
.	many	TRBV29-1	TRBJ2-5	TGCAGCGTTGCTCCGTTGGTAGAAGGGGAGACCCAGTACTTC	CSVAPLVEGETQYF
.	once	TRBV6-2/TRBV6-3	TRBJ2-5	TGTGCCAGCAGTTACGTAGGTGGGCATCAAGAGACCCAGTACTTC	CASSYVGGHQETQYF
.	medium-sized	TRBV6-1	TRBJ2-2	TGTGCCAGCAATATCCGTGGGGGACGGACCGGGGAGCTGTTTTTT	CASNIRGGRTGELFF
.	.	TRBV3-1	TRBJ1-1	TGTGCCAGCAGCCTTCTCCCGGGTAACACTGAATCTTTCTTT	CASSLLPGNTESFF
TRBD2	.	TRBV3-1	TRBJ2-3	TGTGCCAGCAGACAAGTAGCGGGAGTCGAAGATACGCAGTATTTT	CASRQVAGVEDTQYF
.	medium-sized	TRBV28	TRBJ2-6	TGTGCCAGCGGGTCTCGGGGGGCCAACGTCCTGACTTTC	CASGSRGANVLTF
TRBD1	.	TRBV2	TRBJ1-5	TGTGCCAGCGGTGAAACGGGACAGTCCAATCAGCCCCAGCATTTT	CASGETGQSNQPQHF
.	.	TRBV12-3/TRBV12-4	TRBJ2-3	TGTGCCAGCACCACCGGAATGACAGCCAGAGATAGGCAGTATTTT	CASTTGMTARDRQYF
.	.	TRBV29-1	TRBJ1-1	TGCAGCGCTGGGCGCAGCCGGGACCGCTCACTAGGCATTGAAGCTTTCTTT	CSAGRSRDRSLGIEAFF
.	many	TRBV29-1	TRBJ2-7	TGCAGCGCCCGAGTGGACTCCTACGAGCAGTACTTC	CSARVDSYEQYF
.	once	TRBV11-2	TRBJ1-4	TGTGCCAGCAGGCCTGGAGGGGGGAGCGCGACTAATGAAAAACTGTTTTTT	CASRPGGGSATNEKLFF
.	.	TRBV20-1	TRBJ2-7	TGCATTGCTAGAAGACTATTGGGAGGAGCATACGAGCAGTACTTC	CIARRLLGGAYEQYF
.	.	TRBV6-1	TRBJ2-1	TGTGCCAGCAGTCCCCAGTGGACATCGACCTACAATGAGCAGTTCTTC	CASSPQWTSTYNEQFF
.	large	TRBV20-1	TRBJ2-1	TGCAGTGCTAGGACTGCGGGACCCGAGCAGTTCTTC	CSARTAGPEQFF
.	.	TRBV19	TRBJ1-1	TGTGCCAGTATTCTACTCGAATGGACTGAATCTTTCTTT	CASILLEWTESFF
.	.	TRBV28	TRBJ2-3	TGTGCCAGCAGTTTGCTCGGTACGAGAATCACAGATACGCAGTATTTT	CASSLLGTRITDTQYF
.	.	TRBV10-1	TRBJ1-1	TGCGCCAGCAGGGGACATTGGGTCACTGAATCTTTCTTT	CASRGHWVTESFF
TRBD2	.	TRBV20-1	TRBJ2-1	TGCAGTGCTAGCGAGCGGGAGGACTACAATGAGCAGTTCTTC	CSASEREDYNEQFF
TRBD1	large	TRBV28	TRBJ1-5	TGTGCCAGCAGTTTAGGACAGGACTACAATCAGCCCCAGCATTTT	CASSLGQDYNQPQHF
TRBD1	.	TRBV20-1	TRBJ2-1	TGCAGTGATAGATCCGGGACAGGGCATTCCAATGAGCAGTTATTC	CSDRSGTGHSNEQLF
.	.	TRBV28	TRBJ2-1	TGTGCCAGCAGTTTAGAATCCGGGAGTGTAATCTTC	CASSLESGSVIF
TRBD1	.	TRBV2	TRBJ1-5	TGTGCCAACATGGGCAGGGACAGTCAGCCCCAGCATTTT	CANMGRDSQPQHF
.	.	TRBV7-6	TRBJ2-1	TGTGCCAGCAGCTTAGACGTCGGCTCCTACAATCAGCAGTTCTTC	CASSLDVGSYNQQFF
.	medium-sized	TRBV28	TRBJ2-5	TGTGCCAGCACCGAGAATTCAGGTCAGGGAGAGACCCAGTACTTC	CASTENSGQGETQYF
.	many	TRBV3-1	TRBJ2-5	TGTGCCAGCAGCATAGCCCCCCCTGGGCAAGAGACCCAGTACTTC	CASSIAPPGQETQYF
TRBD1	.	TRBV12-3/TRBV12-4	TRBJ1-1	TGTGCCATCAGTTTGACAGGGGGCTACACTGAAGCTTTCTTT	CAISLTGGYTEAFF
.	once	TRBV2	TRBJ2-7	TGTGGTCTTAGCTCCTACGAGCAGTACTTC	CGLSSYEQYF
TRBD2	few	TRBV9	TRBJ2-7	TGTGCCAGCAGCGTACACACCCTCCGACTAGCGGGGAGCTCCTACGAGCAGTACTTC	CASSVHTLRLAGSSYEQYF
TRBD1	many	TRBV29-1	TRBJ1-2	TGCAGCGTTGACCACGGGACAGCCATCTATGGGAACTATGGCTACACCTTC	CSVDHGTAIYGNYGYTF
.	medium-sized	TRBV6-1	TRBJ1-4	TGTGCCAGCAGAGACAGCGCAGGAGAAAAACTGTTTTTT	CASRDSAGEKLFF
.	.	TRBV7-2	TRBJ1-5	TGTGCCAGCAGCCTTTGGGGGCAGTGCAATCAGCCCCAGCATTTT	CASSLWGQCNQPQHF
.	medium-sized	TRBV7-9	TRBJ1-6	TGTGCCAGCATTCCCAGGGCCCAAAGTAGAATTTCACCCCTCCACTTT	CASIPRAQSRISPLHF
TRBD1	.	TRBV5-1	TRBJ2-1	TGCGCCAGCAGCCAGGGAGGGACAGGGGGCTCTGAGCAGTCCTTC	CASSQGGTGGSEQSF
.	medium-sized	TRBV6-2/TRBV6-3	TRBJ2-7	TGTGCCAGCAGTTCAACTAGGGCCTACGAGCAGTACTTC	CASSSTRAYEQYF
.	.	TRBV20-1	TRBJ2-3	TGCAGTGCTAGAGAGAGCACCACAGATACGCAGTATTTC	CSARESTTDTQYF
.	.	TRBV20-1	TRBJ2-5	TGCAGTGCAACGAAGACCTACCAAGATACCCAGTACTTC	CSATKTYQDTQYF
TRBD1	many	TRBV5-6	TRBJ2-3	TGTGCCAGCAGCGGGACAGGGGGGGGGCCCGGTACGCAGTATTTT	CASSGTGGGPGTQYF
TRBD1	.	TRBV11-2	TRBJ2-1	TGTGCCAGCAGCACCCCGGGACAGAACAATGAGCAGCTATTC	CASSTPGQNNEQLF
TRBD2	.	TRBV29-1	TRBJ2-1	TGCAGCGTTAAAAATAGCGGGAGGGATTACAATGAGCAGTTCTTC	CSVKNSGRDYNEQFF
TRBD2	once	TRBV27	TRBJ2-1	TGTGCCACCAGTTTAATGGCACTAGCGGGACAGAGCTCCTACAATGAGCAGTTCTTC	CATSLMALAGQSSYNEQFF
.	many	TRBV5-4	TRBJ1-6	TGTGCCAGCAGCGGCGGACAGTTACAATCCCTCCACTTT	CASSGGQLQSLHF
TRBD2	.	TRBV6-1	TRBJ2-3	TGTGCCATCAGTGGGTATAGCGGGAGTAGAACAGATACGCAGTATTTT	CAISGYSGSRTDTQYF
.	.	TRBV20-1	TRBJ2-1	TGCAGTGCTACCGGGGATCATGAGCAGTTCTTC	CSATGDHEQFF
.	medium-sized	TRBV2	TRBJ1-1	TGTGCCAGCAGAGCTACAGCGAACACTGAAGCTTTCTTT	CASRATANTEAFF
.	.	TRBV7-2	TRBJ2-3	TGTGCCAGCAGCCCCTTAATGGCCAGGGTGGCAGATAAGCAGTATTTT	CASSPLMARVADKQYF
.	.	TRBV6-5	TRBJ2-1	TGTGCCAGCAGTTTCGCCCCCTACAATGAGCAGTTCTTC	CASSFAPYNEQFF